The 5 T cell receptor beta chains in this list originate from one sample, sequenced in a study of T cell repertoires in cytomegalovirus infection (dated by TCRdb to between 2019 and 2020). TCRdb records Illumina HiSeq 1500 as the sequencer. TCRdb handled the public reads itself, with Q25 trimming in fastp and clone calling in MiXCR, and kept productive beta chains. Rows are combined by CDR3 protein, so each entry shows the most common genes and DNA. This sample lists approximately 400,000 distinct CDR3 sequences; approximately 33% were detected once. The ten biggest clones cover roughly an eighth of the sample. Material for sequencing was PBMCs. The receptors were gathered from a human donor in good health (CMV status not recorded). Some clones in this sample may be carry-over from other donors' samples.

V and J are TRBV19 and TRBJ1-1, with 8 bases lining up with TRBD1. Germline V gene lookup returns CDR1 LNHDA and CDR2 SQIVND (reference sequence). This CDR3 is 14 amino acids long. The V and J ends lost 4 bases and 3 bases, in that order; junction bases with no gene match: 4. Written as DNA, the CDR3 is TGTGCCAGTAGTAGGACAGGGAGAGACACTGAAGCTTTCTTT. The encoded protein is CASSRTGRDTEAFF.

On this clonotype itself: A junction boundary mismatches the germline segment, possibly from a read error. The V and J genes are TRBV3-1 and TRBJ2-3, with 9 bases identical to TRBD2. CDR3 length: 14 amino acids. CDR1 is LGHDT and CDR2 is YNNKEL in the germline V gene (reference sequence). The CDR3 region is CASSPRLAEDTQYF. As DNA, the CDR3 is TGTGCCAGCAGCCCTCGACTAGCGGAAGATACGCAGTACTTT.

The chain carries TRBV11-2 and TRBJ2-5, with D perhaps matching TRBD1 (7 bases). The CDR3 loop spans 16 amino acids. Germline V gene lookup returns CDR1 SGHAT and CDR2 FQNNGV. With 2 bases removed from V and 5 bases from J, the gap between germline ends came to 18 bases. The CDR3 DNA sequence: TGTGCCAGCAGCTTATTTTCGTCAGGAGGGGGCGAGACCCAGTACTTC. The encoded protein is CASSLFSSGGGETQYF.

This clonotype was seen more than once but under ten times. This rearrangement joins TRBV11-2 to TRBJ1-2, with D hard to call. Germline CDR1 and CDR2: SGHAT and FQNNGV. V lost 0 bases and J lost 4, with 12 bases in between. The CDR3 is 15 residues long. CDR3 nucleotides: TGTGCCAGCAGCTTAGATACGCGGACTTCCTATGGCTACACCTTC. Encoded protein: CASSLDTRTSYGYTF. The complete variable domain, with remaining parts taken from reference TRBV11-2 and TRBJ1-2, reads EAGVAQSPRYKIIEKRQSVAFWCNPISGHATLYWYQQILGQGPKLLIQFQNNGVVDDSQLPKDRFSAERLKGVDSTLKIQPAKLEDSAVYLCASSLDTRTSYGYTFGSGTRLTVV.

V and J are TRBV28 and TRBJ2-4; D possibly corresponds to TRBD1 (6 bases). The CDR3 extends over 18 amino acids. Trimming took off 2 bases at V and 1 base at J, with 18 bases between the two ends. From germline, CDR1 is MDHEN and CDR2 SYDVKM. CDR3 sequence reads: CASSLTPGQTTAKNIQYF. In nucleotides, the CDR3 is TGTGCCAGCAGTTTAACCCCCGGACAGACGACGGCCAAAAACATTCAGTACTTC.